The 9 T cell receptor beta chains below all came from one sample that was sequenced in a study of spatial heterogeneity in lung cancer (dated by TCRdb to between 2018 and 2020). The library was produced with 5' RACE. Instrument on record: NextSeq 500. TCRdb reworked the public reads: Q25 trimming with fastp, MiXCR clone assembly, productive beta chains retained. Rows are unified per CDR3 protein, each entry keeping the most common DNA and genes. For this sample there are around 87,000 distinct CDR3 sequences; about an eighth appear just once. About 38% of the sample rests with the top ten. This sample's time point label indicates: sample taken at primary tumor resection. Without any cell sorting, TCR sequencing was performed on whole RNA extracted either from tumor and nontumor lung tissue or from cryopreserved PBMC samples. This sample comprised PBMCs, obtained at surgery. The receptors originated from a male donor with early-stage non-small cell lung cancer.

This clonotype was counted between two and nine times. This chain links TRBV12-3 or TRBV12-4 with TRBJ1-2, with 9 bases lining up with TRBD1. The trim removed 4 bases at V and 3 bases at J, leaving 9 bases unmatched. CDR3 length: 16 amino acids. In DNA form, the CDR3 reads TGTGCCAGCAGTTCTCCACTTACAGGGGGCCACTATGGCTACACCTTC. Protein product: CASSSPLTGGHYGYTF.

The CDR3 DNA follows: TGTGCCAGCAGGATGGACACAAGGGAGTCCTACGAGCAGTACTTC. It translates to CASRMDTRESYEQYF. V gene TRBV6-5 combines with J gene TRBJ2-7; either TRBD1 or TRBD2 may supply D (5 bases each). The CDR3 is made up of 15 amino acids. CDR1 and CDR2 from the germline V gene are MNHEY and SVGAGI. The V gene lost 6 bases and the J gene lost 1 base, with 16 bases spanning the gap.

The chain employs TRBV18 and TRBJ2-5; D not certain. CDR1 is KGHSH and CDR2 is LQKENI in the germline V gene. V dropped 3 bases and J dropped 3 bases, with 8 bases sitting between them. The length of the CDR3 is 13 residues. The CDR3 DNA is TGTGCCAGCTCACCTGGGATGGAAGAGACCCAGTACTTC. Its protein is CASSPGMEETQYF.

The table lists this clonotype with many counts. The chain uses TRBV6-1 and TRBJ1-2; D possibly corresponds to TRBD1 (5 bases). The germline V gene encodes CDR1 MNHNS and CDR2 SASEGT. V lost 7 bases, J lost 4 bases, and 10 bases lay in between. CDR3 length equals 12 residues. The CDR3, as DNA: TGTGCCAGCACTTTGACAGTCTATGGCTACACCTTC. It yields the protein CASTLTVYGYTF.

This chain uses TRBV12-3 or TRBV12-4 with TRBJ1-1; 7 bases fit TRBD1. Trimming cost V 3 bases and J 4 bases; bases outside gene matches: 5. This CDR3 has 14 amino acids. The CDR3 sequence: CASSFSGGFTEAFF. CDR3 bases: TGTGCCAGCAGTTTTTCAGGGGGTTTCACTGAAGCTTTCTTT.

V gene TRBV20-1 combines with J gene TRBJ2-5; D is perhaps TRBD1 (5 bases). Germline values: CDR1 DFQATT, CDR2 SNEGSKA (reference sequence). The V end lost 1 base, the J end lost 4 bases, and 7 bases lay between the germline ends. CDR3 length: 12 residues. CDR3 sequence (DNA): TGCAGTGCTAGAGTCGACAGAGAGACCCAGTACTTC. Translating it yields CSARVDRETQYF.

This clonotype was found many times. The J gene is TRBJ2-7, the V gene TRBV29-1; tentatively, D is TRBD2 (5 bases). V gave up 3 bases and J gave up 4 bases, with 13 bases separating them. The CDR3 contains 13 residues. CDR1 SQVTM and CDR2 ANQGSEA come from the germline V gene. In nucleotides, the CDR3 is TGCAGCGTTGATCAGCCCGGGGTTTACGAGCAGTACTTC. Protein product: CSVDQPGVYEQYF.

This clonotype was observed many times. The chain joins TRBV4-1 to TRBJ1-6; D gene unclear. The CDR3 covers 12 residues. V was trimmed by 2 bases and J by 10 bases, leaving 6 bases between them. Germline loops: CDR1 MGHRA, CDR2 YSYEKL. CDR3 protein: CASSQNRSPLHF. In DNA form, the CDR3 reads TGCGCCAGCAGCCAAAACCGGTCACCCCTCCACTTT.

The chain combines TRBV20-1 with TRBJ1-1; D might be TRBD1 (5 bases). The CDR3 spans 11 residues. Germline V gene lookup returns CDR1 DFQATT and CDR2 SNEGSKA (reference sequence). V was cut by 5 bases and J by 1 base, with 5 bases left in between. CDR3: CSAQGNTEAFF. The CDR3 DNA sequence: TGCAGTGCTCAGGGGAACACTGAAGCTTTCTTT.